A single sample gave rise to the 28 T cell receptor beta chains below, sequenced in a study of T cell responses to AZD1222 COVID-19 vaccine. Sequencing used immunoSEQ multiplex PCR; TCRdb keeps in-frame clones, though not all of them. The table has some 140,000 clones, 92% seen once. The sequencing here drew on peripheral blood, taken on day 0 of AZD1222 vaccination. The receptors were gathered from an adult in good health.

The chain uses TRBV25-1 and TRBJ2-1; TRBD2 might be the D (6 bases). The V gene's germline CDR1 is MGHDK and CDR2 SYGVNS. This CDR3 contains 11 residues. The V and J ends lost 5 bases and 7 bases respectively, with 6 bases between them. CDR3 coding DNA: TGTGCCAGCAGTCTAGCGAATGAGCAGTTCTTC. It encodes CASSLANEQFF.

V gene TRBV11-2 combines with J gene TRBJ2-4; a possible D gene is TRBD1 (6 bases). Germline V CDR1 and CDR2: SGHAT, FQNNGV. This CDR3 comprises 18 residues. With 4 bases removed from V and 0 bases from J, the gap between germline ends came to 19 bases. The CDR3 DNA follows: TGTGCCAGCAGCTCCGGACAGAGGACCGCCCAAGCCAAAAACATTCAGTACTTC. It is translated as CASSSGQRTAQAKNIQYF. The full variable domain, with the rest looked up from reference TRBV11-2 and TRBJ2-4, is EAGVAQSPRYKIIEKRQSVAFWCNPISGHATLYWYQQILGQGPKLLIQFQNNGVVDDSQLPKDRFSAERLKGVDSTLKIQPAKLEDSAVYLCASSSGQRTAQAKNIQYFGAGTRLSVL.

This clone was observed a single time. This chain connects TRBV2 to TRBJ2-2, with a tentative D call TRBD2 (6 bases). Germline V gene data show CDR1 as SNHLY and CDR2 as FYNNEI. Trimming removed 6 bases from V and 4 bases from J, with 12 bases in between. This CDR3 region has 14 residues. CDR3 residues: CASSGGSRTGELFF. CDR3 bases: TGTGCCAGCAGCGGAGGGTCCCGCACCGGGGAGCTGTTTTTT. Filled out from reference TRBV2 and TRBJ2-2, the complete variable domain reads EPEVTQTPSHQVTQMGQEVILRCVPISNHLYFYWYRQILGQKVEFLVSFYNNEISEKSEIFDDQFSVERPDGSNFTLKIRSTKLEDSAMYFCASSGGSRTGELFFGEGSRLTVL.

The rearrangement links TRBV2 to TRBJ1-6, with D perhaps matching TRBD1 (5 bases). CDR3 size: 15 residues. The ends were cut back, 0 bases at V and 13 bases at J, with 16 bases in the middle. From germline, CDR1 is SNHLY and CDR2 FYNNEI. The CDR3 DNA sequence: TGTGCCAGCAGTGAAGCGCAGGCCAGGGCAGGGCCCCTCCACTTT. Translating it yields CASSEAQARAGPLHF. The entire variable domain, with the rest obtained from reference TRBV2 and TRBJ1-6, is as follows: EPEVTQTPSHQVTQMGQEVILRCVPISNHLYFYWYRQILGQKVEFLVSFYNNEISEKSEIFDDQFSVERPDGSNFTLKIRSTKLEDSAMYFCASSEAQARAGPLHFGNGTRLTVT.

On this clone: Distinct nucleotide sequences in the sample also encode this CDR3. The chain has TRBV6-5 and TRBJ1-5; D gene ambiguous. The V end lost 0 bases, the J end lost 2 bases, and 2 bases lay between the germline ends. Germline V gene sequence: CDR1 MNHEY, CDR2 SVGAGI. The CDR3 runs to 13 residues. The CDR3 DNA is TGTGCCAGCAGTTACTCTCGCAATCAGCCCCAGCATTTT. Encoded protein: CASSYSRNQPQHF.

This clone occurred once. The chain combines TRBV28 with TRBJ1-5; 9 bases agree with TRBD1. The trim removed 6 bases at V and 6 bases at J, leaving 6 bases unmatched. The CDR3 length is 14 residues. CDR1 MDHEN and CDR2 SYDVKM come from the germline V gene. The CDR3 sequence: CASRSTGGGQPQHF. The CDR3 nucleotides are TGTGCCAGCAGAAGTACAGGGGGCGGTCAGCCCCAGCATTTT.

The chain is built from TRBV4-2 and TRBJ2-7; D unresolved. The CDR3 totals 13 residues. V shed 0 bases and J shed 6 bases, with 9 bases lying between them. CDR1 is LGHNA, CDR2 YNFKEQ, per germline. Written as DNA, the CDR3 is TGTGCCAGCAGCCAAGAAGGCCCCTCCGAGCAGTACTTC. It specifies CASSQEGPSEQYF.

The rearrangement links TRBV7-9 to TRBJ1-4; D is uncertain. Trimming took 7 bases from V and 0 from J, leaving 12 bases between them. Germline loops: CDR1 SEHNR, CDR2 FQNEAQ (reference sequence). This CDR3 comprises 15 residues. Here the CDR3 reads CASMGIPATNEKLFF. The CDR3 nucleotides read TGTGCCAGCATGGGGATTCCCGCAACTAATGAAAAACTGTTTTTT.

As DNA, the CDR3 is TGTGCCAGCAGCTTTCCCATATGGGAGACCCAGTACTTC. This codes for CASSFPIWETQYF. The chain carries TRBV7-2 and TRBJ2-5; D not resolved. The V end was cut by 3 bases, the J end by 5 bases, with 10 bases between. The CDR3 totals 13 residues. Per the germline V gene, CDR1 is SGHTA and CDR2 is FQGNSA.

The V gene is TRBV7-2, the J gene TRBJ2-5, with 12 bases fitting TRBD2. Germline values: CDR1 SGHTA, CDR2 FQGNSA. Trimming cost V 5 bases and J 5 bases; bases outside gene matches: 9. The CDR3 is 16 residues long. CDR3 residues: CASSPPLAGGTETQYF. The CDR3 DNA is TGTGCCAGCAGCCCTCCCCTAGCGGGGGGGACGGAGACCCAGTACTTC.

The rearrangement joins TRBV19 to TRBJ2-3, with no clear D. V was clipped by 1 base and J by 1 base, with 6 bases between them. Germline CDR1 is LNHDA and CDR2 is SQIVND (reference sequence). The CDR3 totals 14 residues. CDR3 amino acids: CASSIGHGTDTQYF. The CDR3 nucleotides read TGTGCCAGTAGTATAGGCCACGGCACAGATACGCAGTATTTT.

J is TRBJ1-5 and V is TRBV6-5, with D perhaps matching TRBD1 (5 bases). Trimming removed 5 bases at V and 7 bases at J, with 15 bases between. CDR1 is MNHEY and CDR2 is SVGAGI in the germline V gene. The CDR3 is 14 residues long. The CDR3 reads CASSPGQWGQPQHF. CDR3 coding DNA: TGTGCCAGCAGTCCAGGGCAATGGGGGCAGCCCCAGCATTTT.

This clone came up once. This chain links TRBV4-3 with TRBJ1-1; D unclear. V was pared by 1 base and J by 5 bases, with 8 bases between. Germline lookup yields CDR1 LGHNA and CDR2 YSLEER. The CDR3 has 13 residues. The CDR3 DNA is TGCGCCAGCAGCCAAGCTCTTGGAACTGAAGCTTTCTTT. Its translation is CASSQALGTEAFF.

This sequence joins TRBV7-2 and TRBJ1-5; 10 nucleotides match TRBD1. CDR3 length equals 15 residues. V was pared by 4 bases and J by 6 bases, with 6 bases of the junction left unmatched. Germline V CDR1 and CDR2: SGHTA, FQGNSA. CDR3 region: CASSSGQGPGQPQHF. CDR3 in DNA: TGTGCCAGCAGCTCGGGACAGGGGCCGGGTCAGCCCCAGCATTTT.

This clone was seen just once. V gene TRBV2 combines with J gene TRBJ2-2; D remains ambiguous. CDR3 length: 13 amino acids. CDR1 is SNHLY and CDR2 is FYNNEI in the germline V gene. With 6 bases removed from V and 6 bases from J, the gap between germline ends came to 11 bases. The CDR3 DNA is TGTGCCAGCAGGGAAAGGGCGGCCGGGGAGCTGTTTTTT. Its protein is CASRERAAGELFF.

The V and J genes are TRBV27 and TRBJ1-1, with 7 bases identical to TRBD1. The CDR3 runs to 14 residues. CDR1 is MNHEY, CDR2 SMNVEV, per germline (reference sequence). The ends lost 6 bases at V and 0 bases at J; junction bases unmatched: 4. The CDR3 DNA follows: TGTGCCAGCAGCTCACAGGGGTTGAACACTGAAGCTTTCTTT. Translated, it gives CASSSQGLNTEAFF.

V is TRBV10-3 and J is TRBJ1-2; D is perhaps TRBD1 (6 bases). This CDR3 has 16 residues. The ends were cut back, 0 bases at V and 2 bases at J, with 13 bases in the middle. CDR1 and CDR2 from the germline V gene are ENHRY and SYGVKD. The CDR3 coding sequence is TGTGCCATCAGTGAGTCGGGGTCAGGGGAAAACTATGGCTACACCTTC. Encoded protein: CAISESGSGENYGYTF.

The genes are TRBV5-1 and TRBJ2-5; 7 bases fit TRBD2. V lost 4 bases and J lost 1; bases outside the gene matches: 4. Germline values: CDR1 SGHRS, CDR2 YFSETQ. The CDR3 sequence is 14 residues long. CDR3: CASSGGGGQETQYF. CDR3 nucleotides: TGCGCCAGCAGCGGCGGGGGTGGCCAAGAGACCCAGTACTTC.

CDR3 nucleotides: TGCGCCAGCAGCCAAGCCCCAGGGGGGTACGAGCAGTACTTC. Translating gives CASSQAPGGYEQYF. The chain uses TRBV4-1 and TRBJ2-7; tentatively, D is TRBD1 (7 bases). V lost 1 base to trimming and J lost 4 bases, with 11 bases between them. Germline lookup yields CDR1 MGHRA and CDR2 YSYEKL. The CDR3 is made up of 14 amino acids.

J is TRBJ1-6 and V is TRBV11-2, with D possibly matching TRBD1 (5 bases). V was clipped by 7 bases and J by 7 bases, with 14 bases between them. Per the germline V gene, CDR1 is SGHAT and CDR2 is FQNNGV. There are 14 residues in the CDR3. CDR3 region: CASTPSRVNSPLHF. In nucleotides, the CDR3 is TGTGCCAGCACCCCCAGCAGGGTGAATTCACCCCTCCACTTT.

This rearrangement joins TRBV28 to TRBJ1-5, with TRBD1 identical over 9 bases. V lost 6 bases, J lost 6 bases, and 3 bases stayed unmatched. The CDR3 loop spans 13 amino acids. In germline, CDR1 is MDHEN, CDR2 SYDVKM. The CDR3 bases are TGTGCCAGCAGGGGACAGGGTCTTCAGCCCCAGCATTTT. It is translated as CASRGQGLQPQHF.

The V call is TRBV7-6, the J call TRBJ1-2; TRBD1 is a possible D gene (6 bases). Germline values: CDR1 SGHVS, CDR2 FNYEAQ. V lost 7 bases and J 0 bases, leaving 15 bases between the germline ends. This CDR3 comprises 15 residues. The CDR3 bases are TGTGCCAGCACCCCCAGGGACACCGCTAACTATGGCTACACCTTC. Translation gives CASTPRDTANYGYTF.

This chain uses TRBV6-1 with TRBJ1-4; tentative D call: TRBD1 (6 bases). The germline V gene has CDR1 MNHNS and CDR2 SASEGT. The CDR3 is 16 amino acids. V was shortened by 4 bases and J by 3 bases, with 15 bases between the two germline ends. CDR3 sequence: CASSASYRVPNEKLFF. CDR3 sequence (DNA): TGTGCCAGCAGTGCCTCGTACAGGGTACCTAATGAAAAACTGTTTTTT.

The gene calls are TRBV7-9 and TRBJ2-1; 10 positions agree with TRBD2. V trimming: 4 bases; J trimming: 7 bases; junction bases outside the gene matches: 4. Germline CDR1 SEHNR, CDR2 FQNEAQ (reference sequence). CDR3 length: 14 residues. The CDR3: CASSSSGGANEQFF. In DNA, the CDR3 is TGTGCCAGCAGCTCGAGCGGGGGGGCAAATGAGCAGTTCTTC.

This clone occurred once. The V and J genes are TRBV5-1 and TRBJ2-7, with TRBD2 identical over 10 bases. Germline values: CDR1 SGHRS, CDR2 YFSETQ. V shed 6 bases, J shed 12 bases, and the junction held 6 bases outside the gene matches. This CDR3 is built from 11 residues. CDR3 amino acids: CASNTGLAMYF. DNA for the CDR3: TGCGCCAGCAACACGGGACTAGCGATGTACTTC.

The genes are TRBV4-3 and TRBJ1-6; no firm D call. The germline gives CDR1 LGHNA, CDR2 YSLEER. The V and J ends lost 0 bases and 9 bases respectively, with 12 bases between them. CDR3 size: 15 residues. Written as DNA, the CDR3 is TGCGCCAGCAGCCAAGATGGGAACATGGGTTCACCCCTCCACTTT. Protein: CASSQDGNMGSPLHF.

The chain carries TRBV5-6 and TRBJ2-1; 8 positions agree with TRBD1. The V segment lost 0 bases and the J segment 12 bases; nucleotides outside the gene matches: 11. There are 15 residues in the CDR3. Germline CDR1 is SGHDT and CDR2 is YYEEEE. CDR3 in amino acids: CASSLVQGARMGQFF. In nucleotides, the CDR3 is TGTGCCAGCAGCTTGGTTCAGGGGGCGCGAATGGGGCAGTTCTTC. The full variable domain, in which reference TRBV5-6 and TRBJ2-1 provide the parts outside the CDR3, is DAGVTQSPTHLIKTRGQQVTLRCSPKSGHDTVSWYQQALGQGPQFIFQYYEEEERQRGNFPDRFSGHQFPNYSSELNVNALLLGDSALYLCASSLVQGARMGQFFGPGTRLTVL.

The chain employs TRBV9 and TRBJ2-1; D is possibly TRBD2 (6 bases). Germline CDR1 is SGDLS and CDR2 is YYNGEE. The CDR3 totals 15 residues. V was clipped by 3 bases and J by 2 bases, with 12 bases between them. The CDR3 region has the DNA TGTGCCAGCAGCGGAACTAGCAACCCCTACAATGAGCAGTTCTTC. Translation: CASSGTSNPYNEQFF.